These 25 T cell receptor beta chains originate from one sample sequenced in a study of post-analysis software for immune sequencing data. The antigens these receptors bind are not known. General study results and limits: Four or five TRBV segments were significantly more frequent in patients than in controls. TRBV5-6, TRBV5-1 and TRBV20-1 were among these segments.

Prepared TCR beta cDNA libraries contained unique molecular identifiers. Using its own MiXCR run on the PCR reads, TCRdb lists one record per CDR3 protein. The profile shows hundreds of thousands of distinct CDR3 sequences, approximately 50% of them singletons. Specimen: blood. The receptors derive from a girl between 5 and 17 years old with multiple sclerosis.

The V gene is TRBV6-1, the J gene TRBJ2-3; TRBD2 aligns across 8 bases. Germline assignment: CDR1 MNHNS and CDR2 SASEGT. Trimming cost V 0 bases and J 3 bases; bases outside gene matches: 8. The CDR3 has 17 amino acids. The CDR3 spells CASSEARGGGRTDTQYF. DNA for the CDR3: TGTGCCAGCAGTGAAGCGCGGGGCGGCGGGAGGACAGATACGCAGTATTTT.

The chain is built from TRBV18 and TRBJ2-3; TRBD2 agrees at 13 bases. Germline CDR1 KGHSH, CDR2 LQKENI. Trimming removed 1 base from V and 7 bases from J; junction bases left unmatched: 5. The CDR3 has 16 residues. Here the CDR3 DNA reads TGTGCCAGCTCACCACGGGGACTAGCGGGACTGTATACGCAGTATTTT. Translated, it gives CASSPRGLAGLYTQYF.

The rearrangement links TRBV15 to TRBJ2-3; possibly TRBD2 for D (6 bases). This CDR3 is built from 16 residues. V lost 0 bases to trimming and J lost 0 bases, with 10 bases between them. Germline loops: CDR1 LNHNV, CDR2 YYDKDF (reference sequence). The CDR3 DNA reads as TGTGCCACCAGCAGAGATAGGGCGGGGAGCACAGATACGCAGTATTTT. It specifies CATSRDRAGSTDTQYF.

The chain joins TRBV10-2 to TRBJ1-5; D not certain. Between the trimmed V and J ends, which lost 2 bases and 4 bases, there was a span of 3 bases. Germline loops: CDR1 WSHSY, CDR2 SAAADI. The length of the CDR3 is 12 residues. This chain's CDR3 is CASSEANQPQHF. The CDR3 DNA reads TGCGCCAGCAGTGAGGCAAATCAGCCCCAGCATTTT.

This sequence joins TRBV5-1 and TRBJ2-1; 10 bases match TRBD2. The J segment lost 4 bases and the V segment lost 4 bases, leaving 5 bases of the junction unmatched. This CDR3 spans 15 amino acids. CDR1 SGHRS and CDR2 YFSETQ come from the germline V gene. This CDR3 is CASSDGTSDYNEQFF. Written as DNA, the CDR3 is TGCGCCAGCAGCGACGGGACTAGCGATTACAATGAGCAGTTCTTC.

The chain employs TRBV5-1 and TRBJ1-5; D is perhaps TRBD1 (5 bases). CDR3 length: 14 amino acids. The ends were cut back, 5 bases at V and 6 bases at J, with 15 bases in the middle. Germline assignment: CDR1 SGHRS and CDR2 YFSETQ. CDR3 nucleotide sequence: TGCGCCAGCAGTGGGGACGGGGACGGTCAGCCCCAGCATTTT. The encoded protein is CASSGDGDGQPQHF.

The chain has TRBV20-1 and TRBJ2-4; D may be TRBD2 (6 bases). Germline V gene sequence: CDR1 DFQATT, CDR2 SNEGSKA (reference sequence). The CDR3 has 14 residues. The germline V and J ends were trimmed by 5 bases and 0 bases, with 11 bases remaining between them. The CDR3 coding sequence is TGCAGTGCTGGACTAAGACTAGCCAAAAACATTCAGTACTTC. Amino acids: CSAGLRLAKNIQYF.

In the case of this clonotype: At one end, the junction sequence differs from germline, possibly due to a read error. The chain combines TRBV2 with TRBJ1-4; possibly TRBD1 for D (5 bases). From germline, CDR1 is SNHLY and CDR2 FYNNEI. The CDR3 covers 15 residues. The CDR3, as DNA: TGTGCCAGCTCGACAGCTGAGAGACTTAATGAAAAACGGTTTTTT. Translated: CASSTAERLNEKRFF.

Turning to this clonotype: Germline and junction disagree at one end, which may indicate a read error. Here the CDR3 reads CASSLNPANTGELFF. CDR3 sequence (DNA): TGTGCTAGCAGCTTAAACCCTGCGAACACCGGGGAGCTGTTTTTT. V is TRBV7-7 and J is TRBJ2-2, with unresolved D. The CDR3 consists of 15 residues. The germline CDR1 and CDR2 sequences are SSHAT and FNYEAQ (reference sequence). The full variable domain, rest sourced from reference TRBV7-7 and TRBJ2-2, is GAGVSQSPRYKVTKRGQDVTLRCDPISSHATLYWYQQALGQGPEFLTYFNYEAQPDKSGLPSDRFSAERPEGSISTLTIQRTEQRDSAMYRCASSLNPANTGELFFGEGSRLTVL.

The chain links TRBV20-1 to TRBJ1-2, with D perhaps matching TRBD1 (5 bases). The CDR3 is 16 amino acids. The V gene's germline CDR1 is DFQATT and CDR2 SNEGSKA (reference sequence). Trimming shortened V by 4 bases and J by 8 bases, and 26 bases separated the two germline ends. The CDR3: CSANLRALGRGNGYTF. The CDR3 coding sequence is TGCAGTGCTAACCTCAGGGCGCTCGGACGGGGGAACGGCTACACCTTC.

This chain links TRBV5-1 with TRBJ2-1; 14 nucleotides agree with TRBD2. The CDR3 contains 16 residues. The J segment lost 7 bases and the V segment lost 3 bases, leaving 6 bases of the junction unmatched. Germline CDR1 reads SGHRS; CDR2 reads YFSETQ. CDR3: CASSSGTSGSKNEQFF. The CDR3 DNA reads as TGCGCCAGCAGCTCGGGGACTAGCGGGAGTAAAAATGAGCAGTTCTTC.

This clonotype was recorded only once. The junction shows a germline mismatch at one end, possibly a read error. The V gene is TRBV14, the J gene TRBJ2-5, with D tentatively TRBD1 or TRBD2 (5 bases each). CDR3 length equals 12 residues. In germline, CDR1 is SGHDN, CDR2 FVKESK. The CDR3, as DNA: TGTGTCAGCAGCCACCCGGACTGGACAAAGTACTTC. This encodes CVSSHPDWTKYF.

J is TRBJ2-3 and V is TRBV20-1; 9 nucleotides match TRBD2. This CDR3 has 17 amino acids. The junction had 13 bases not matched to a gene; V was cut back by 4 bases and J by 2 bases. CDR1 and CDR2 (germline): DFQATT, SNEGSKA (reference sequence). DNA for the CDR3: TGCAGTGCTATTCTTCTTTCTCTAGCGGGGTCCACAGATACGCAGTATTTT. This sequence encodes CSAILLSLAGSTDTQYF.

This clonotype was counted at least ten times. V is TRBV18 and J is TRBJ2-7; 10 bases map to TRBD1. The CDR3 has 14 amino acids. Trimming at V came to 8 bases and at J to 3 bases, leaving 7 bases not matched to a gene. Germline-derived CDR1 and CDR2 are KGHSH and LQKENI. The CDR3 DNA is TGTGCCAGCAGCCCAGGGACAGGGGTCTACGAGCAGTACTTC. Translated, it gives CASSPGTGVYEQYF.

CDR3 nucleotide sequence: TGTGCCACCAGCGGTATCCTCCAGGGCCTACAAGAGACCCAGTACTTC. Translating gives CATSGILQGLQETQYF. The rearrangement joins TRBV15 to TRBJ2-7, with TRBD1 as a possible D gene (5 bases). The J call may be in error: the DNA end matches TRBJ2-5 better. CDR1 is LNHNV, CDR2 YYDKDF, per germline (reference sequence). This CDR3 has 16 residues.

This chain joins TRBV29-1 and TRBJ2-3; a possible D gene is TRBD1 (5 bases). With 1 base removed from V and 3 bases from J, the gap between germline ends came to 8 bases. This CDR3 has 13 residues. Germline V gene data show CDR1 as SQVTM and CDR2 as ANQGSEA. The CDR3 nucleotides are TGCAGCGTTGAAGCAGGGTGGACAGATACGCAGTATTTT. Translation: CSVEAGWTDTQYF.

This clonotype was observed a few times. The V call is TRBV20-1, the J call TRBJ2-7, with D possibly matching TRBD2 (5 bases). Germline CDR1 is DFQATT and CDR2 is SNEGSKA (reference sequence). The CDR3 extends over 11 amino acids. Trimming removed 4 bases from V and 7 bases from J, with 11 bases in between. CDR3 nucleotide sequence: TGCAGTGCTACCGACTATTTTGAGCAGTACTTC. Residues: CSATDYFEQYF.

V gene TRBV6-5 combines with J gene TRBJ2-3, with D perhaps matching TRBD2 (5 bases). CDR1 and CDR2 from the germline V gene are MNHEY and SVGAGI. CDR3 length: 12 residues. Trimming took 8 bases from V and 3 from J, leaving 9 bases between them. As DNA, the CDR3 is TGTGCCAGCCGGACTCAAACAGATACGCAGTATTTT. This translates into CASRTQTDTQYF.

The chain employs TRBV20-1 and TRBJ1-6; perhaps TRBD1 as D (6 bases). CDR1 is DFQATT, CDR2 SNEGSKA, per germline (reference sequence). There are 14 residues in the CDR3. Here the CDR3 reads CSGQGSSYNSPLHF. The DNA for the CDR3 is TGCAGCGGTCAGGGGTCCTCCTATAATTCACCCCTCCACTTT.

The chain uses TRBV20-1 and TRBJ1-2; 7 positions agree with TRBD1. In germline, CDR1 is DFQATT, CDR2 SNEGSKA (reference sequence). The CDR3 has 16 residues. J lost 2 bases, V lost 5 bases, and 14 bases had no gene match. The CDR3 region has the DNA TGCAGTGCTCGGGGACAGCCAGGGAGAACCAACTATGGCTACACCTTC. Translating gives CSARGQPGRTNYGYTF.

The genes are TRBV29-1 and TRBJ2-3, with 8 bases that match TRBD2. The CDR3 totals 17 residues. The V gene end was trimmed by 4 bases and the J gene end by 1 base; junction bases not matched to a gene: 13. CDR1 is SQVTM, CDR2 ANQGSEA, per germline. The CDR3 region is CSVAGGGQWARTDTQYF. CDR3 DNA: TGCAGCGTTGCGGGGGGGGGGCAGTGGGCCCGCACAGATACGCAGTATTTT.

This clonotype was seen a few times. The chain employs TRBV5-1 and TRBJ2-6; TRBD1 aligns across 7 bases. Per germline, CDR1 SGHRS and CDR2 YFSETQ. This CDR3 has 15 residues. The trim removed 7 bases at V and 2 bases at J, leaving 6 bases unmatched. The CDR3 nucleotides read TGCGCCAGCGGCACAGGGGACGCTGGGGCCAACGTCCTGACTTTC. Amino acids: CASGTGDAGANVLTF.

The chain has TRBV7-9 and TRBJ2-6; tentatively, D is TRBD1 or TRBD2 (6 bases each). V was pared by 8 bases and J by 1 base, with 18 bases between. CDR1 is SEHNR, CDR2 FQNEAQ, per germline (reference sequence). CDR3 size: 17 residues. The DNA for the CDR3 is TGTGCCAGCTATCACAGGGAAGGGAGGTCTGGGGCCAACGTCCTGACTTTC. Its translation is CASYHREGRSGANVLTF.

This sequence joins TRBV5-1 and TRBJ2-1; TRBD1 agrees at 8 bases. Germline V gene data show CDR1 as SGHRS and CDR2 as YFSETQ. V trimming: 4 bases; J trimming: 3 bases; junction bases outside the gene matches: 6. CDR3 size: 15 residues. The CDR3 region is CASSATGQVYNEQFF. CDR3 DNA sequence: TGCGCCAGCAGCGCAACGGGACAGGTCTACAATGAGCAGTTCTTC.

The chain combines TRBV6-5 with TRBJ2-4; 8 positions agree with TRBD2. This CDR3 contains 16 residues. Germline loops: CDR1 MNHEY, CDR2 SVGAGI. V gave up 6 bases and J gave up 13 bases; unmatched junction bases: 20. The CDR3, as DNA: TGTGCCAGCAGCTTCGATGATAGCGGGGCTTACAATGAGCAGTACTTC. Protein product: CASSFDDSGAYNEQYF.